Below are 17 T cell receptor beta chains sequenced from a single sample in a study of blood T cell repertoires in COVID-19. Sequencing used immunoSEQ multiplex PCR; TCRdb keeps in-frame clones, though not all of them. The table includes about 200,000 clones, around four fifths detected once. Input material: PBMCs or T cells enriched from blood (not recorded which). The receptors derive from a man aged 40-55 years who had recovered from COVID-19.

The chain has TRBV9 and TRBJ2-5; 8 bases align to TRBD1. The CDR3 covers 15 residues. Looked up from germline, CDR1 is SGDLS and CDR2 is YYNGEE. J gave up 5 bases and V 3 bases, and 9 bases lay outside the gene matches. CDR3 DNA: TGTGCCAGCAGCGGGACAGGGACCCCAGGGGAGACCCAGTACTTC. It specifies CASSGTGTPGETQYF.

The chain employs TRBV7-9 and TRBJ2-1; 14 positions agree with TRBD2. CDR1 and CDR2 (germline): SEHNR, FQNEAQ (reference sequence). The CDR3 consists of 15 residues. Unmatched junction bases numbered 8, after V lost 7 bases and J lost 9 bases. The CDR3 sequence is CASTQTSGRAGEQFF. CDR3 DNA sequence: TGTGCCAGCACTCAGACTAGCGGGAGGGCCGGTGAGCAGTTCTTC.

The rearrangement joins TRBV9 to TRBJ2-5; 14 nucleotides match TRBD2. The ends lost 2 bases at V and 4 bases at J; junction bases unmatched: 4. The germline gives CDR1 SGDLS, CDR2 YYNGEE. The CDR3 spans 16 residues. CDR3 bases: TGTGCCAGCAGCGTGGGACTAGCGGGAGCAGTAGAGACCCAGTACTTC. It translates to CASSVGLAGAVETQYF.

The chain couples TRBV18 to TRBJ1-2, with D possibly TRBD1 on 6 matching bases. The V gene lost 6 bases and the J gene lost 4 bases, with 12 bases spanning the gap. Germline V lookup: CDR1 KGHSH, CDR2 LQKENI. The CDR3 has 13 amino acids. CDR3: CASSPGHVYGYTF. CDR3 DNA sequence: TGTGCCAGCTCCCCGGGACACGTCTATGGCTACACCTTC.

J is TRBJ1-5 and V is TRBV4-1; 7 nucleotides line up with TRBD1. Germline V gives CDR1 MGHRA, CDR2 YSYEKL. With 2 bases clipped from V and 3 bases from J, the junction kept 13 bases outside the gene matches. The length of the CDR3 is 18 residues. CDR3 nucleotide sequence: TGCGCCAGCAGCCAATTTAGTAAGCTCGGACAGGACAATCAGCCCCAGCATTTT. This gives the protein CASSQFSKLGQDNQPQHF.

This chain connects TRBV27 to TRBJ2-2, with unresolved D. Per the germline V gene, CDR1 is MNHEY and CDR2 is SMNVEV (reference sequence). The CDR3 has 12 residues. V gave up 2 bases and J gave up 8 bases, with 6 bases separating them. The CDR3 region has the DNA TGTGCCAGCAGTTTACCAGCGGGGGAGCTGTTTTTT. Its protein is CASSLPAGELFF.

There are a few counts of this clone. The rearrangement uses TRBV10-3 and TRBJ1-6; D might be TRBD1 (6 bases). CDR1 is ENHRY and CDR2 is SYGVKD in the germline V gene. The CDR3 spans 15 residues. The V and J ends lost 2 bases and 7 bases respectively, with 12 bases between them. The CDR3 DNA reads TGTGCCATCAGTGAGATGGCAGGGGAAAATTCACCCCTCCACTTT. As protein: CAISEMAGENSPLHF.

The chain links TRBV27 to TRBJ1-6; D is unresolved. The V and J ends lost 2 bases and 10 bases respectively, with 12 bases between them. Looked up from germline, CDR1 is MNHEY and CDR2 is SMNVEV (reference sequence). The CDR3 totals 14 residues. For the CDR3, the DNA is TGTGCCAGCAGTTTACGACAATTCGGATCACCCCTCCACTTT. Amino acid sequence: CASSLRQFGSPLHF.

This rearrangement joins TRBV5-1 to TRBJ1-6; the match to TRBD1 covers 12 bases. Looked up from germline, CDR1 is SGHRS and CDR2 is YFSETQ. Germline trimming cut 3 bases from V and 8 bases from J; bases unmatched to any gene: 6. The CDR3 contains 16 residues. The CDR3 here is CASSWGQGANYSPLHF. Written as DNA, the CDR3 is TGCGCCAGCAGCTGGGGACAGGGGGCGAATTATTCACCCCTCCACTTT.

V and J are TRBV7-9 and TRBJ2-3; 8 bases are a match to TRBD1. The junction had 5 bases not matched to a gene; V was cut back by 5 bases and J by 1 base. This CDR3 comprises 15 residues. The germline V gene encodes CDR1 SEHNR and CDR2 FQNEAQ (reference sequence). CDR3 DNA: TGTGCCAGCAGCCTTTACAGGGGGGGCACAGATACGCAGTATTTT. The encoded protein is CASSLYRGGTDTQYF.

The chain is built from TRBV9 and TRBJ2-3; the match to TRBD2 covers 10 bases. With 1 base clipped from V and 4 bases from J, the junction kept 12 bases outside the gene matches. The CDR3 consists of 18 residues. Germline CDR1 is SGDLS and CDR2 is YYNGEE. The CDR3 spells CASSVYLAGVLGADTQYF. CDR3 in DNA: TGTGCCAGCAGCGTATATCTAGCGGGAGTTCTAGGCGCAGATACGCAGTATTTT.

The chain is built from TRBV24-1 and TRBJ2-2; a weak D match, TRBD1 (6 bases). Germline values: CDR1 KGHDR, CDR2 SFDVKD. V dropped 0 bases and J dropped 5 bases, with 15 bases sitting between them. This CDR3 is 17 amino acids long. CDR3 in amino acids: CATSDLWAGERTGELFF. For the CDR3, the DNA is TGTGCCACCAGTGATTTGTGGGCAGGGGAGAGGACCGGGGAGCTGTTTTTT.

This clone was recorded once. This chain links TRBV11-3 with TRBJ2-1; no reliable D call. V was clipped by 5 bases and J by 6 bases, with 14 bases between them. The V gene's germline CDR1 is SGHNT and CDR2 YENEEA. CDR3 length: 14 residues. The CDR3: CASSPGLASNEQFF. The CDR3 nucleotides read TGTGCCAGCAGCCCCGGATTAGCTTCCAATGAGCAGTTCTTC.

V gene TRBV5-5 combines with J gene TRBJ1-1; D is ambiguous. The CDR3 has 14 amino acids. Germline V gene sequence: CDR1 SGHKS, CDR2 YYEKEE (reference sequence). The V gene lost 2 bases and the J gene lost 11 bases, with 19 bases spanning the gap. The CDR3 is CASSFSIDKPGAFF. As DNA, the CDR3 is TGTGCCAGCAGCTTTTCTATCGATAAACCGGGGGCTTTCTTT.

For the CDR3, the DNA is TGTGCCAGCAGGCGAACCTCGGTGAACTATGGCTACACCTTC. It translates to CASRRTSVNYGYTF. The chain couples TRBV6-5 to TRBJ1-2; D is unresolved. The CDR3 runs to 14 residues. V was trimmed by 6 bases and J by 2 bases, leaving 13 bases between them. Germline CDR1 is MNHEY and CDR2 is SVGAGI.

The chain links TRBV2 to TRBJ2-3; D possibly corresponds to TRBD2 (5 bases). V gave up 5 bases and J gave up 1 base, with 10 bases separating them. This CDR3 is built from 14 residues. From germline, CDR1 is SNHLY and CDR2 FYNNEI. The CDR3 nucleotides read TGTGCCAGCAGTTCCGGGGTACGCACAGATACGCAGTATTTT. It codes for CASSSGVRTDTQYF.

V usage is TRBV2 and J usage is TRBJ2-5, with TRBD2 matching 10 bases. The CDR3 length is 12 residues. V lost 8 bases, J lost 3 bases, and 0 bases stayed unmatched. CDR1 SNHLY and CDR2 FYNNEI come from the germline V gene. CDR3 sequence (DNA): TGTGCCAGCGGACTAGCGGAAGAGACCCAGTACTTC. Its translation: CASGLAEETQYF. Supplemented by reference TRBV2 and TRBJ2-5, the full variable domain reads EPEVTQTPSHQVTQMGQEVILRCVPISNHLYFYWYRQILGQKVEFLVSFYNNEISEKSEIFDDQFSVERPDGSNFTLKIRSTKLEDSAMYFCASGLAEETQYFGPGTRLLVL.